The entry below describes one TCR beta chain. A sample-barcoded 5' primer and a J-beta primer mix were used in a second PCR of roughly 7 to 11 cycles. Each TCR beta cDNA got a 12-nucleotide random molecular identifier. One entry per CDR3 protein results from TCRdb running MiXCR on the 5' RACE reads. In the table there are just over 800,000 distinct CDR3 sequences, under 80% of which are singletons. This specimen belongs to a study of blood T cells in healthy people across ages. In the study overall: Capture via template switching afforded approximately one barcoded beta molecule per two T cells.

Every sample had a minimum of 7 million PBMCs isolated. There are 17 residues in the CDR3. CDR1 is LGHNA and CDR2 is YNFKEQ in the germline V gene. Unmatched junction bases numbered 13, after V lost 1 base and J lost 5 bases. Sequenced material: blood. This chain joins TRBV4-2 and TRBJ2-7; 8 positions match TRBD2. The sequence was collected from a man aged 25-45 years in good health. CDR3 DNA: TGTGCCAGCAGCCAAGTCGAGGCCGGGACTAGGAATAACGAGCAGTACTTC. It specifies CASSQVEAGTRNNEQYF.